This T cell receptor (beta chain) was retrieved from a study of Ad26.COV2.S vaccination and SARS-CoV-2 variants. Whole-study context: A COV1001 Ad26.COV2.S trial-arm participant provided the sample. Into the muscle, Ad26.COV2.S was dosed once or twice, 56 days apart.

Profiled with immunoSEQ multiplex PCR; TCRdb holds only in-frame clones, not every one. The sample contains 350,000 to 500,000 clones, approximately 89% of which appear only once. Trimming removed 2 bases at V and 2 bases at J, with 5 bases between. The germline V gene encodes CDR1 SGHRS and CDR2 YFSETQ. This CDR3 comprises 12 residues. Study-wide results and caveats: The TCR breadth and depth analyses may have understated or missed part of the total T cell responses. Placebo recipients and vaccine recipients were similar in non-spike TCR breadth.

Treatment in this sample: 15 to 20 received Ad26.COV2.S at low or high dose, single or two shots; about 5 received placebo; per-sample allocation not given. At day 63 after the first vaccine or placebo injection, samples were drawn. In regard to this clone: The antigen is unknown. Other nucleotide sequences from this sample produce the same CDR3.

The chain employs TRBV5-1 and TRBJ2-7; D gene unclear. Specimen: peripheral blood, collected in a trial of Ad26.COV2.S vaccine versus placebo. The clonotype comes from a person aged 18 to 59 who received the Ad26.COV2.S COVID-19 vaccine or a placebo. The CDR3 reads CASSLGTYEQYF. The CDR3 DNA is TGCGCCAGCAGCTTAGGGACCTACGAGCAGTACTTC.